This T cell receptor (beta chain) is drawn from a study of control samples from healthy donors and cancer patients. Germline loops: CDR1 MDHEN, CDR2 SYDVKM. V was cut by 6 bases and J by 4 bases, with 15 bases left in between. This CDR3 comprises 15 residues. Sequenced by immunoSEQ multiplex PCR; TCRdb stores in-frame clones only, minus some. The table has just under 80,000 clones, roughly 90% seen once; the top ten hold under 2.5%. The rearrangement uses TRBV28 and TRBJ2-2; D uncertain. The sequence was collected from a woman aged 60 to 75 with head and neck cancer. The sample comprised PBMCs. This CDR3 reads CASRTPRWATGELFF. CDR3 nucleotide sequence: TGTGCCAGCAGAACCCCCCGGTGGGCCACCGGGGAGCTGTTTTTT.